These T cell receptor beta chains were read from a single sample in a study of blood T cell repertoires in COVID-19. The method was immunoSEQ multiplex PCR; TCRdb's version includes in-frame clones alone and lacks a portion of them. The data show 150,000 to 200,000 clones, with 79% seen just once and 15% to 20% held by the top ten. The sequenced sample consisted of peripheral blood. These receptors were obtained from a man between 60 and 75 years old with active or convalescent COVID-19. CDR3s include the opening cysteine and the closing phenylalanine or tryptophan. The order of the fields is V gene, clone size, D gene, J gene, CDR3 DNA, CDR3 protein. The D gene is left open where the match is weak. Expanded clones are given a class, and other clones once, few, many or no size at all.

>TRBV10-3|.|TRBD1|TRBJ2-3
TGTGCCATCAGTCGGGACAGGGGAACAGATACGCAGTATTTT
CAISRDRGTDTQYF
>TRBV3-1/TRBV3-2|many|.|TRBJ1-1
TGTGCCAGCAGCCAAGTTGTAGGGGACACTGAAGCTTTCTTT
CASSQVVGDTEAFF
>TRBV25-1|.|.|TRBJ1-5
TGTGCCAGCAGTCCCTCAACAGGGAAGAATCAGCCCCAGCATTTT
CASSPSTGKNQPQHF
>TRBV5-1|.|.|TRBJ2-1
TGCGCCAGCAGCTCGCCTCGTGGCGGGCAAGGGACCTACAATGAGCAGTTCTTC
CASSSPRGGQGTYNEQFF
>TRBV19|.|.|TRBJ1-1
TGTGCCAGTAGTCTGCCACAGGGTGAAGCTTTCTTT
CASSLPQGEAFF
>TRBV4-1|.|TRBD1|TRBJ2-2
TGCGCCAGCAGCCCGATGGGACAGGGGCCCACCGGGGAGCTGTTTTTT
CASSPMGQGPTGELFF
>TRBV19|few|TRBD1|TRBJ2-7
TGTGCCAGTAGTCCCCCAGGGACAGGGGGGTACGAGCAGTACTTC
CASSPPGTGGYEQYF
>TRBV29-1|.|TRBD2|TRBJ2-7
TGCAGCGTTGAAGGAGTGCTAGCGGGAGGATACGAGCAGTACTTC
CSVEGVLAGGYEQYF
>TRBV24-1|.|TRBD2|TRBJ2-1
TGTGCCACCAGTGGGAGTAGCGGGAGTAATGAGCAGTTCTTC
CATSGSSGSNEQFF
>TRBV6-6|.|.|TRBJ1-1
TGTGCCAGCAGTTACTCGGGGCCCGACTTAGCTTTCTTT
CASSYSGPDLAFF
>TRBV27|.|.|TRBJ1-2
TGTGCCAGCAGTCCGATAGGCGAGGTACTTAACTATGGCTACACCTTC
CASSPIGEVLNYGYTF
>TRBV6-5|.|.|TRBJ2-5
TGTGCCAGCAGTTACTCACGTCAGCAAGAGACCCAGTACTTC
CASSYSRQQETQYF
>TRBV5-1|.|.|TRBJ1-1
TGCGCCAGCAGCTTGGTAGGGGACACTGAAGCTTTCTTT
CASSLVGDTEAFF
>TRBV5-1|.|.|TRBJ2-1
TGCGCCAGCAGCTTGCAACCCCTGGAGCTTTACAATGAGCAGTTCTTC
CASSLQPLELYNEQFF
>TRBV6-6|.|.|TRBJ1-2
TGTGCCAGCAGCCAATCAGGGGAGGGCTACACCTTC
CASSQSGEGYTF
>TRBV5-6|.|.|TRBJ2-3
TGTGCCAGCAGTCTTCGGGATACGCAGTATTTT
CASSLRDTQYF
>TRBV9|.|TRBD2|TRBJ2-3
TGTGCCAGCAGCGTAGCGACTAGCGGGAGGGATTCTCGGGGGACAGATACGCAGTATTTT
CASSVATSGRDSRGTDTQYF
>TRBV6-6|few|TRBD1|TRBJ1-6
TGTGCCAGCAGTTCCAACGACAGGGTAGACAATTCACCCCTCCACTTT
CASSSNDRVDNSPLHF
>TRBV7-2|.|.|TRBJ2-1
TGTGCCAGCAGCTTAGCGTCGAGCGGAGCGGCATCCTACAATGAGCAGTTCTTC
CASSLASSGAASYNEQFF
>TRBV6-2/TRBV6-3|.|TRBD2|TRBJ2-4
TGTGCCAGCAGTCAGGGAGGGGCCCGGGCATCGGCCAAAAACATTCAGTACTTC
CASSQGGARASAKNIQYF
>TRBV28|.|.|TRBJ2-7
TGTGCCAGCAGTACAGGTTCCTCCTACGAGCAGTACTTC
CASSTGSSYEQYF
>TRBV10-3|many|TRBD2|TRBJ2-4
TGTGCCACCGGGGAGGGTCGGGGCAAAAACATTCAGTACTTC
CATGEGRGKNIQYF
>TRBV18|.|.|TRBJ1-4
TGTGCCAGCTCACCGGACGAGGAGGCAAAACTGTTTTTT
CASSPDEEAKLFF
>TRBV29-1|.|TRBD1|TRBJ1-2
TGCAGCGTTGGACAGGGAGGCTATGGCTACACCTTC
CSVGQGGYGYTF
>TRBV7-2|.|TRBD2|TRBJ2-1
TGTGCCAGCAGCCTCGGCGGGGGATCCTACAATGAGCAGTTCTTC
CASSLGGGSYNEQFF
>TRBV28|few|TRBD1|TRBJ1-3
TGTGCCAGCAGTCCCGCCCCGGTAGGGACAGGGGGCAACACCATATATTTT
CASSPAPVGTGGNTIYF
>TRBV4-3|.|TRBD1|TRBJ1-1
TGCGCCAGCAGCCAAGATTACCGAGGGACAGGGAGCACTGAAGCTTTCTTT
CASSQDYRGTGSTEAFF
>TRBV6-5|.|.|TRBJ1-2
TGTGCCAGCGGAGACCAAGGTCGGGACTATGGCTACACCTTC
CASGDQGRDYGYTF
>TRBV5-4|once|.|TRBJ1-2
TGTGCCAGCAGCCACCGGACAGTCCAGCCAACCCACTATGGCTACACCTTC
CASSHRTVQPTHYGYTF
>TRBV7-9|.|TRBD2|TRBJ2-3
TGTGCCAGCAGCTCCGGGACTAGCGGCACAGATACGCAGTATTTT
CASSSGTSGTDTQYF